These 5 T cell receptor beta chains were all obtained from the same sample, sequenced in a study of blood T cell repertoires in COVID-19. The assay was immunoSEQ multiplex PCR, and TCRdb's table has in-frame clones only and misses some. The data hold roughly 80,000 clones, with approximately 80% observed a single time. The material sequenced was peripheral blood. These receptors all stem from a man aged 55 to 70 with active or convalescent COVID-19.

The chain recombines TRBV5-5 with TRBJ1-1; D remains unclear. Trimming removed 6 bases at V and 0 bases at J, with 12 bases between. CDR3 length: 14 residues. Germline-derived CDR1 and CDR2 are SGHKS and YYEKEE (reference sequence). CDR3 region: CASTSYSMNTEAFF. Here the CDR3 DNA reads TGTGCCAGCACCAGTTACAGTATGAACACTGAAGCTTTCTTT.

V gene TRBV27 combines with J gene TRBJ1-5, with 10 bases lining up with TRBD1. The CDR3 has 16 residues. Per the germline V gene, CDR1 is MNHEY and CDR2 is SMNVEV (reference sequence). V lost 5 bases and J lost 7; bases outside the gene matches: 11. The CDR3, as DNA: TGTGCCAGCAGTACCTTGACAGGGGGCCATCGACAGCCCCAGCATTTT. Encoded protein: CASSTLTGGHRQPQHF.

The chain recombines TRBV18 with TRBJ1-1, with TRBD1 matching 11 bases. The CDR3 has 16 residues. The junction had 8 bases not matched to a gene; V was cut back by 2 bases and J by 6 bases. Germline V gene sequence: CDR1 KGHSH, CDR2 LQKENI. Written as DNA, the CDR3 is TGTGCCAGCTCACCAGGGGACAGGGGGTGGATGGCTGAAGCTTTCTTT. Residues: CASSPGDRGWMAEAFF.

In its sample, this clone was seen once. The chain recombines TRBV19 with TRBJ1-1; TRBD1 aligns across 7 bases. Germline values: CDR1 LNHDA, CDR2 SQIVND (reference sequence). There are 13 residues in the CDR3. Trimming removed 10 bases from V and 10 bases from J; junction bases left unmatched: 15. CDR3 nucleotide sequence: TGTGCCACCAGGAAGGGTCAGGGGGGCCGAGCTTTCTTT. Its translation: CATRKGQGGRAFF. The complete variable domain, with remaining parts taken from reference TRBV19 and TRBJ1-1, reads DGGITQSPKYLFRKEGQNVTLSCEQNLNHDAMYWYRQDPGQGLRLIYYSQIVNDFQKGDIAEGYSVSREKKESFPLTVTSAQKNPTAFYLCATRKGQGGRAFFGQGTRLTVV.

The J gene is TRBJ1-2, the V gene TRBV24-1; 7 nucleotides align to TRBD1. Germline CDR1 KGHDR, CDR2 SFDVKD. J lost 8 bases, V lost 9 bases, and 8 bases had no gene match. This CDR3 spans 12 amino acids. The CDR3 nucleotides are TGTGCCACCTCAGACAGGGCGGGGGGCTACACCTTC. It yields the protein CATSDRAGGYTF.